Given below is one TCR beta chain in context. Its target antigen remains unknown. There are no base qualities to consult, and no much larger clone falls within one base. The data were taken from a study of technical replicates of blood from several donors (dated by TCRdb to about 2017). Looking up the germline V gene yields CDR1 MNHEY and CDR2 SVGAGI. V and J lose 0 bases and 3 bases, and a span of 9 bases separates them. The CDR3 covers 14 residues, taking in both the cysteine and the phenylalanine. The read is trimmed to its CDR3 DNA, 42 bases read in frame from base 1. The method behind the library was the immunoSEQ multiplex PCR assay. Imported from immuneACCESS, the table was reduced by TCRdb to in-frame sequences with V and J called. These copies leave out some clones; in studies compared against another copy, an unresolved V gene accounts for under half, and the cause of the remainder is not known. The sample table contains tens of thousands of clones; only one count was recorded for about 97% of them. Clones ranked in the top ten supply approximately 0.25% of the sample.

In this chain, TRBV6-5 is recombined with TRBJ2-7; TRBD2 is possibly the D segment (5 matching bases). The sequenced sample consisted of T cells isolated from PBMCs. The receptor was derived from a human donor in good health. The CDR3 sequence is CASSYSRALYEQYF. The bases read TGTGCCAGCAGTTACTCGAGGGCTCTCTACGAGCAGTACTTC.